This TCR beta chain came from a study of blood T cells in healthy people across ages. V dropped 5 bases and J dropped 2; count of bases not matched to a gene: 11. The CDR3 runs to 16 residues. The V gene's germline CDR1 is SGHTA and CDR2 FQGNSA. This clonotype has at least ten counts. Antigen: not known. Regarding the study as a whole: Roughly linear age-related decline in beta diversity appeared, significant by age about 40. Naive CD4+ cells and diversity were both higher in long-lived donors than in aged donors.

A sample-barcoded 5' primer and a J-beta primer mix were used in a second PCR of roughly 7 to 11 cycles. A template-switch adaptor that had 12 random nucleotides put a tag on each cDNA molecule. Any given sample supplied a minimum of 3 million CDR3-containing paired-end reads. TCRdb called the 5' RACE reads again in MiXCR, with one record for every CDR3 protein. Of roughly 900,000 distinct CDR3 sequences listed, 25% to 35% are singletons. The V gene is TRBV7-2, the J gene TRBJ2-5; 7 nucleotides line up with TRBD2. Material for sequencing was blood. The origin of this receptor is a woman of 80 years or more in good health. The CDR3 loop reads CASSPLTSGDQETQYF. CDR3 bases: TGTGCCAGCAGCCCCCTGACGAGCGGGGATCAAGAGACCCAGTACTTC.